This T cell receptor (beta chain) was identified in a study of blood T cells in healthy people across ages (dated by TCRdb to 2015 to 2017). Regarding the study in general: In model experiments, roughly one uniquely barcoded TCR beta cDNA molecule per two T cells was captured by template switching. Using deep sequencing normalized with unique cDNA molecular identifiers, the study measured how TCR beta repertoire diversity changes with age. Four age groups were formed from the donors: young (average roughly 16 years), middle-aged (approximately 42), aged (about 68) and long-lived (about 80). To avoid experimental bias, donors of different ages were distributed randomly across sequencing lanes. For two donors (one aged 18 to 30 and one aged 80 or older), the study analyzed two additional independent replicas of 1 million unique cDNA reads from the same blood draw. Results the study describes overall, beyond this receptor: A strong correlation was found between observed TCR beta diversity and the percentage of naive T cells measured by flow cytometry. Compared with the aged group, the long-lived group had more naive CD4+ T cells, fewer expanded clones and increased TCR diversity, suggesting age selection. Because profiling used bulk unsorted PBMCs, naive and antigen-experienced compartments could not be compared conclusively. Donor CMV infection status was unknown, potentially confounding age-related changes in expanded clonotypes. As age increased, observed TCR beta diversity per million T cells dropped in a roughly linear way, and a significant reduction was already evident by age 40. Total diversity estimates from one million sequenced T cells were considered lower bounds and underestimates.

Taken from cysteine to phenylalanine, the CDR3 has 15 residues. The retained sequence is limited to the CDR3, 45 bases, with the frame set at the first base. This clonotype has just a few counts. The target of this receptor is not known. Base-call qualities are not available, and no considerably larger clone is one nucleotide away. To prepare the library, 5' RACE was applied. TCRdb names Illumina HiSeq 2500 as the instrument used. A second PCR of about 7 to 12 cycles was run with a J-beta primer mix and a sample-barcoded 5' primer. Each TCR beta cDNA molecule received a unique molecular identifier from a template-switch 5' adaptor carrying 12 random nucleotides. Each sample yielded at least 2.5 million CDR3-containing paired-end reads. First-strand cDNA synthesis was performed from all RNA using the Mint cDNA synthesis kit, with priming by a TRBC-specific oligonucleotide. After uracil-DNA glycosylase treatment, a first 18-cycle PCR used universal primers M1SS and BC2_uni_R on all cDNA. In the paper's pipeline: For normalization, 1 million high-quality reads were randomly selected from each sample, with every read carrying a distinct molecular identifier. Reads sharing molecular identifiers were discarded rather than binned into consensus sequences. CDR3 identification, clonotype clustering and error correction used MiTCR with a Q25 quality threshold and the strictest error-elimination algorithm. A nonparametric unseen species model with Euler transformation was used to estimate a lower bound on total TCR beta diversity. The public reads were reanalyzed by TCRdb: fastp trimming at Q25, MiXCR alignment, in-frame beta chains only. For every CDR3 protein sequence, its rows merge into one entry that carries the most common genes and DNA. The V and J calls here are based on TCRdb, not the publication. The sample yields about 970,000 distinct CDR3 sequences; roughly 51% were counted once. The top ten hold about 20% of the sample.

Donors were 35 to 40 systemically healthy Caucasian individuals from Russia aged roughly 6 to 90 years. Each donor gave roughly 11 milliliters of peripheral blood, drawn into EDTA-treated Vacutainer tubes. Ficoll-Paque density-gradient centrifugation was used to isolate PBMCs, with at least 6.5 million per sample. Total RNA, at least 5 micrograms per sample, was extracted from PBMCs with Trizol reagent. Naive CD45RAhigh/CD27high T cell percentages were measured by flow cytometry on a PBMC aliquot from every donor. The origin of this receptor is a woman aged 55-75 years in good health. The chain joins TRBV12-3 or TRBV12-4 to TRBJ2-4; the central 9 bases match TRBD1. The DNA end favors TRBJ2-7, so the J call may be wrong. Sequencing was carried out using blood. CDR3 protein: CASREGTGIFYEQYF. The DNA is TGTGCCAGCAGAGAAGGGACAGGGATTTTCTACGAGCAGTACTTC.